This T cell receptor beta chain came from a study of shared clonotypes between healthy human individuals. In replicate PCRs of sorted subsets, roughly 200 ng DNA, 29,000 or so T cell genomes, was used. Assay: immunoSEQ multiplex PCR; the TCRdb copy retains only in-frame clones and omits some. The table has millions of clones, around 95% seen once. The germline V gene encodes CDR1 GTSNPN and CDR2 SVGIG (reference sequence). With 0 bases removed from V and 4 bases from J, the gap between germline ends came to 13 bases. There are 15 residues in the CDR3. The sample comprised naive CD4+ T cells sorted from blood. Subset of the sample: CD45RA+ positively selected. This clonotype was obtained from a man aged 18 to 29 in good health. The genes are TRBV30 and TRBJ1-5; D is perhaps TRBD1 (5 bases). The CDR3, as DNA: TGTGCCTGGAGTGTACCCGTGGGGGTTAATCAGCCCCAGCATTTT. As protein: CAWSVPVGVNQPQHF.